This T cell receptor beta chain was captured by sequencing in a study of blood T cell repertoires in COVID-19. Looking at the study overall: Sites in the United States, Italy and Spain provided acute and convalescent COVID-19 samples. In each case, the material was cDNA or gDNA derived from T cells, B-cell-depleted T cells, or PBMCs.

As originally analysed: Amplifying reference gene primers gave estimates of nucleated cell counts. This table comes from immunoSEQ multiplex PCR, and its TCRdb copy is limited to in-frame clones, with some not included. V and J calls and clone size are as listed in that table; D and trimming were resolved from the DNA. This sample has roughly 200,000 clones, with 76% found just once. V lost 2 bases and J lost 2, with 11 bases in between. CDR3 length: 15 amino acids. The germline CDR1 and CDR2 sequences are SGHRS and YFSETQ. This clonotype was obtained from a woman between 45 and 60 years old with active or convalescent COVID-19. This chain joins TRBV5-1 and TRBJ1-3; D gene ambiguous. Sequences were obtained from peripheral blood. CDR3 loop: CASSFGGETGNTIYF. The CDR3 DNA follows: TGCGCCAGCAGCTTCGGTGGGGAGACTGGAAACACCATATATTTT.